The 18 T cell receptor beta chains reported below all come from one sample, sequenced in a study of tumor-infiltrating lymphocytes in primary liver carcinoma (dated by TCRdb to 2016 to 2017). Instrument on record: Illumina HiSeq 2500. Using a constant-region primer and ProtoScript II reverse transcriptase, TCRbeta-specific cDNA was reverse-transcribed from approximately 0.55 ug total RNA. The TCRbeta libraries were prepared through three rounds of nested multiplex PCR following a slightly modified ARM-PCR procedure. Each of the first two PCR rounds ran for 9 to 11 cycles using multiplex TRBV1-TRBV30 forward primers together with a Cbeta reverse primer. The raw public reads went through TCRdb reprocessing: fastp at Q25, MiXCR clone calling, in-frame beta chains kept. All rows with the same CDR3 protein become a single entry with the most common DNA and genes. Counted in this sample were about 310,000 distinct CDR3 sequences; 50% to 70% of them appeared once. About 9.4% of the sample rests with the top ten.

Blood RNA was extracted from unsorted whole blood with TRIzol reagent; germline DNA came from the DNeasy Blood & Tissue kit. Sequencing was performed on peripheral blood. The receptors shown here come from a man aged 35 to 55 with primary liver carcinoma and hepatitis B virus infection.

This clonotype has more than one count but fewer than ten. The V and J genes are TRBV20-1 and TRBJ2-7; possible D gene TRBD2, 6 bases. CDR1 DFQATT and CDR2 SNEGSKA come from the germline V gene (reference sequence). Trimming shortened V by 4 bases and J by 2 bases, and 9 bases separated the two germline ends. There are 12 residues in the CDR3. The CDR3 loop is CSATGSPYEQYF. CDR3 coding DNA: TGCAGTGCTACCGGGAGTCCCTACGAGCAGTACTTC.

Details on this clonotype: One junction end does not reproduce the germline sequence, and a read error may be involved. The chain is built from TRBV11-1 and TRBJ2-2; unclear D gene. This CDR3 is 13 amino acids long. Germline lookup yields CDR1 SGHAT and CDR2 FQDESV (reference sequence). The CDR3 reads CAGSQVSGGELFF. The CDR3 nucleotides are TGCGCTGGCAGCCAAGTTTCTGGAGGGGAGCTGTTTTTT.

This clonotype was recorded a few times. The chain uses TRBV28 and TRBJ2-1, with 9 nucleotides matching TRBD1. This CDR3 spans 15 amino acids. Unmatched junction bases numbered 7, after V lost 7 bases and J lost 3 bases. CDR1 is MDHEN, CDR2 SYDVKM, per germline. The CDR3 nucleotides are TGTGCCAGCACGACCGGGACAGGGTTCTACAATGAGCAGTTCTTC. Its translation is CASTTGTGFYNEQFF.

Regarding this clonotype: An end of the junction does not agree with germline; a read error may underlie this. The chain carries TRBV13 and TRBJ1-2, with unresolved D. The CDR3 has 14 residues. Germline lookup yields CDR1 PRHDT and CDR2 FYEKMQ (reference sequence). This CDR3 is CVSSFGSDNYGYTF. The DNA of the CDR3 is TGTGTCAGCAGCTTCGGGAGCGACAACTATGGCTACACCTTC.

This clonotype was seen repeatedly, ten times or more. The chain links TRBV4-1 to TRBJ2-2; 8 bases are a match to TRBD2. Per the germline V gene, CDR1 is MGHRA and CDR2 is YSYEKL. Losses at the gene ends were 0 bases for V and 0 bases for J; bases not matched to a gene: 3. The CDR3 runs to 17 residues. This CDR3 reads CASSQDRAGANTGELFF. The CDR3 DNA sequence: TGCGCCAGCAGCCAAGATAGAGCGGGAGCGAACACCGGGGAGCTGTTTTTT.

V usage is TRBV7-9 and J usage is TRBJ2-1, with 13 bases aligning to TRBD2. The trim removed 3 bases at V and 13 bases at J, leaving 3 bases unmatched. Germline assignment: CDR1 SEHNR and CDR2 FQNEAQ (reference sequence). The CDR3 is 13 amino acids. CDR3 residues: CASSLGLAGTQFF. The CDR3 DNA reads TGTGCCAGCAGCTTGGGACTAGCGGGGACACAGTTCTTC.

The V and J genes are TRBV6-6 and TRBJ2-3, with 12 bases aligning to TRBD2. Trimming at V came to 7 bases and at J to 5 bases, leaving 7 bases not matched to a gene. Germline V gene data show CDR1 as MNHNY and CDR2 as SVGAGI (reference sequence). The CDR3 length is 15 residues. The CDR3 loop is CASISSGGAKDTQYF. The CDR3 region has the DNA TGTGCCAGCATCTCTAGCGGGGGGGCCAAAGATACGCAGTATTTT.

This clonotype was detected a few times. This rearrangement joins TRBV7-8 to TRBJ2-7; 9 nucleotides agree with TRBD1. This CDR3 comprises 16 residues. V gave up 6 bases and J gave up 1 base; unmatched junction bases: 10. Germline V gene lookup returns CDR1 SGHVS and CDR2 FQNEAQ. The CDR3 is CASRGGQGFASYEQYF. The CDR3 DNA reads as TGTGCCAGCAGGGGGGGACAGGGTTTTGCGTCCTACGAGCAGTACTTC.

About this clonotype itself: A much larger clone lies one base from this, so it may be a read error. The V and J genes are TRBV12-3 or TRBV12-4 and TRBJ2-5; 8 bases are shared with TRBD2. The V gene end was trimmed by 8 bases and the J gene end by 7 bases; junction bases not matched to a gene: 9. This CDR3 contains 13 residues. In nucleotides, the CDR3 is TGTGCCAGCCAGACTAGCGTGGGGGGGACCCAGTACTTC. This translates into CASQTSVGGTQYF.

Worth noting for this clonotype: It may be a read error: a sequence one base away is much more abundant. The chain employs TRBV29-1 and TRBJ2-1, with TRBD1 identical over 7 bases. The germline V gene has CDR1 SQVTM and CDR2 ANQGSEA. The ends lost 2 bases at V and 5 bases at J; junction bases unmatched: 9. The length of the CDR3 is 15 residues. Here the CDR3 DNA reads TGCAGCGTTGAAAGAGATACAGGGGACCACAATGAGCAGTTCTTC. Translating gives CSVERDTGDHNEQFF.

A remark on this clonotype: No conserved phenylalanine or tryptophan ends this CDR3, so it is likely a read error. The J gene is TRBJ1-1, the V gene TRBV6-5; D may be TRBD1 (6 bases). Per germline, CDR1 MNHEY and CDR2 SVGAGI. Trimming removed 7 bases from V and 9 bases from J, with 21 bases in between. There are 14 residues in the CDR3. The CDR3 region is CASISGTPSVKAFS. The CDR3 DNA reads TGTGCCAGCATTTCCGGGACACCATCGGTGAAAGCTTTCTCT.

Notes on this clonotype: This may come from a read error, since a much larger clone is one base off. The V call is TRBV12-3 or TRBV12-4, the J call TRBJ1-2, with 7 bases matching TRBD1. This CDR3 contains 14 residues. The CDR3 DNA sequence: TGTGCCAGCAGTATTTCCGGGACAGACTATGGCTACGCCTTC. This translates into CASSISGTDYGYAF.

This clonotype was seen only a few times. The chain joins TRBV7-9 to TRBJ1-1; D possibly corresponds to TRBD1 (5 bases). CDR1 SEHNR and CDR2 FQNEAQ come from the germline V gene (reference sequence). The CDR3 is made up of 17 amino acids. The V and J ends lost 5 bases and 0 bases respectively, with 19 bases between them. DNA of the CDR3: TGTGCCAGCAGCCTCCGGCAGGGCGGTCTTATGAACACTGAAGCTTTCTTT. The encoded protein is CASSLRQGGLMNTEAFF.

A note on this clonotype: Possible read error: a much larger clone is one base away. Here the CDR3 reads CASGFWSSYNEQFF. CDR3 nucleotides: TGTGCCAGCGGCTTTTGGTCCTCCTACAATGAGCAGTTCTTC. The chain couples TRBV11-2 to TRBJ2-1; D gene unclear. The V gene's germline CDR1 is SGHAT and CDR2 FQNNGV. CDR3 length: 14 residues.

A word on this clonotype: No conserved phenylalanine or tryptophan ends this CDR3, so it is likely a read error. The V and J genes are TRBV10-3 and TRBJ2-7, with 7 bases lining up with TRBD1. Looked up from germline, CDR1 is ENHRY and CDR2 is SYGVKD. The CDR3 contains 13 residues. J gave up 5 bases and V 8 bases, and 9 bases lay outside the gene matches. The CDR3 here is CAIGSTGKDEQYL. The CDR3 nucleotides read TGTGCCATCGGATCGACAGGGAAGGACGAGCAGTACCTC.

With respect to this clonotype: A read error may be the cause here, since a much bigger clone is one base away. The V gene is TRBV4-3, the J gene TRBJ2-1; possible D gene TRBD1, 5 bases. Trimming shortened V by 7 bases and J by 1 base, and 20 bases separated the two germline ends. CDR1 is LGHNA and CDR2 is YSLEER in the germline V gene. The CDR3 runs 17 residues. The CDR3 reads CASNPKDGAPSYNEQFF. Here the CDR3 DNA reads TGCGCCAGCAACCCTAAGGATGGGGCCCCATCCTACAATGAGCAGTTCTTC.

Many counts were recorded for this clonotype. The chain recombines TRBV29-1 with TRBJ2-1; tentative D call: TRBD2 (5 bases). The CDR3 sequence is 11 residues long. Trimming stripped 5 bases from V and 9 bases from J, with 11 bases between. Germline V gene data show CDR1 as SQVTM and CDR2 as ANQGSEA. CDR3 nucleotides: TGCAGCGTTCCTTCTAGCAGTGAGCAGTTCTTC. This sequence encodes CSVPSSSEQFF.

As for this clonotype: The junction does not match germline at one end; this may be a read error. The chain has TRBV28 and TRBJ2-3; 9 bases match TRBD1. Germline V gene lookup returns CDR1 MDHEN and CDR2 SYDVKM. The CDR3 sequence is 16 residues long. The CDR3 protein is CASSLYGTGQRDTQCF. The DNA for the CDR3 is TGTGCCAGCAGTTTATACGGGACAGGGCAGCGGGATACGCAGTGTTTT.